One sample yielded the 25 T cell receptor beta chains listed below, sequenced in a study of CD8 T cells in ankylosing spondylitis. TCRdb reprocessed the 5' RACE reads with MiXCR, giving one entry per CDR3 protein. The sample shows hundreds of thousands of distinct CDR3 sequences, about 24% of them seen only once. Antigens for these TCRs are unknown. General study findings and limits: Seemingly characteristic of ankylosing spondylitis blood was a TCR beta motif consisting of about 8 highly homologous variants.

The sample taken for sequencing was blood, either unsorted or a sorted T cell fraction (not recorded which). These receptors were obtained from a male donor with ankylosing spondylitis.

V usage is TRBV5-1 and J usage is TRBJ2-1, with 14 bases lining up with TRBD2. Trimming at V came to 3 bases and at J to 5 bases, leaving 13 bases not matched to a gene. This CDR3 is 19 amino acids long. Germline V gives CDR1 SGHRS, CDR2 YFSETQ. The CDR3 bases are TGCGCCAGCAGCTCGAAACAGGGACTAGCGGGAGATAGAAACAATGAGCAGTTCTTC. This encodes CASSSKQGLAGDRNNEQFF. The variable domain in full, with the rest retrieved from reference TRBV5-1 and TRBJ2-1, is KAGVTQTPRYLIKTRGQQVTLSCSPISGHRSVSWYQQTPGQGLQFLFEYFSETQRNKGNFPGRFSGRQFSNSRSEMNVSTLELGDSALYLCASSSKQGLAGDRNNEQFFGPGTRLTVL.

Written as DNA, the CDR3 is TGTGCCAGCAGCCACGGAGGGGACCGCGCTGGGACCCAGTACTTC. Translation: CASSHGGDRAGTQYF. The rearrangement links TRBV3-1 to TRBJ2-5; D is perhaps TRBD2 (6 bases). The germline gives CDR1 LGHDT, CDR2 YNNKEL (reference sequence). V was cut by 3 bases and J by 7 bases, with 18 bases left in between. This CDR3 comprises 15 residues.

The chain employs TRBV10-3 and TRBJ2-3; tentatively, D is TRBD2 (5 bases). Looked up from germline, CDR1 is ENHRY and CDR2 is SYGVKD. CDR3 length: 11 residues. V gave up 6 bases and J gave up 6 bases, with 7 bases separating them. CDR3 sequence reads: CAIRLEDTQYF. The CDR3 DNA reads TGTGCCATCAGACTAGAGGATACGCAGTATTTT.

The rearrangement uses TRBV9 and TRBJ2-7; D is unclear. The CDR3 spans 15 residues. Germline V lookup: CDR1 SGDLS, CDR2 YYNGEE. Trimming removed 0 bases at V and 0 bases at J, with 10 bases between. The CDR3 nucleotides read TGTGCCAGCAGCGTAGCCCTGGGGAACTCCTACGAGCAGTACTTC. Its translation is CASSVALGNSYEQYF. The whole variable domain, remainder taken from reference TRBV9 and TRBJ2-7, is DSGVTQTPKHLITATGQRVTLRCSPRSGDLSVYWYQQSLDQGLQFLIQYYNGEERAKGNILERFSAQQFPDLHSELNLSSLELGDSALYFCASSVALGNSYEQYFGPGTRLTVT.

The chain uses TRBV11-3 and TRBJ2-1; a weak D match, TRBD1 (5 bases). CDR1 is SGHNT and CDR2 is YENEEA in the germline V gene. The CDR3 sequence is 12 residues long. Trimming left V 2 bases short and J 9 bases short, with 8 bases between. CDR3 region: CASSLQGTEQFF. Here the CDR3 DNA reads TGTGCCAGCAGCTTACAGGGCACTGAGCAGTTCTTC. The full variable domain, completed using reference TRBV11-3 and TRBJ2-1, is EAGVVQSPRYKIIEKKQPVAFWCNPISGHNTLYWYLQNLGQGPELLIRYENEEAVDDSQLPKDRFSAERLKGVDSTLKIQPAELGDSAVYLCASSLQGTEQFFGPGTRLTVL.

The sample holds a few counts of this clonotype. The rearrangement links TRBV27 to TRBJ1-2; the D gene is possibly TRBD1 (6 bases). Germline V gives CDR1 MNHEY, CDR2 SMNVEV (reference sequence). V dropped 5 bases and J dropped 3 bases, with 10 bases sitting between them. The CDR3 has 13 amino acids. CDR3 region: CASSVGADYGYTF. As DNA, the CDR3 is TGTGCCAGCAGTGTGGGGGCGGACTATGGCTACACCTTC.

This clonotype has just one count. The CDR3: CASSIGFFSRQNGYTF. The CDR3 nucleotides are TGTGCCAGCAGCATAGGATTTTTTTCGCGGCAGAACGGCTACACCTTC. The chain joins TRBV12-3 or TRBV12-4 to TRBJ1-2, with unresolved D. The CDR3 is 16 amino acids. The V and J ends lost 6 bases and 8 bases respectively, with 25 bases between them.

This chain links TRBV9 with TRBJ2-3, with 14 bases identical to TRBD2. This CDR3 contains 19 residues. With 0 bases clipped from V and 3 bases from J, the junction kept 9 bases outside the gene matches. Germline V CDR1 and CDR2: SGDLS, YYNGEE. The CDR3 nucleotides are TGTGCCAGCAGCGTAGCTGCGACAGGGACTAGCGGGAGTACAGATACGCAGTATTTT. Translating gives CASSVAATGTSGSTDTQYF.

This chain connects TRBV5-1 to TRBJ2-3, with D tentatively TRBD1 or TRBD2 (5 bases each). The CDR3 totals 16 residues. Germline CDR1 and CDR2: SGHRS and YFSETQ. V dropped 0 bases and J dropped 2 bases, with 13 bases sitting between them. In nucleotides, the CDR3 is TGCGCCAGCAGCTTGGGAACCGGGACGAACACAGATACGCAGTATTTT. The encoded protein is CASSLGTGTNTDTQYF.

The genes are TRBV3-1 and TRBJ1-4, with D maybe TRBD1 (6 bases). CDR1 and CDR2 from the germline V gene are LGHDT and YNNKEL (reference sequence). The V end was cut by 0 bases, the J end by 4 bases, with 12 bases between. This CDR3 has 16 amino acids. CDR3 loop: CASSQDLGQNNEKLFF. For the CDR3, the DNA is TGTGCCAGCAGCCAAGATTTAGGACAGAATAATGAAAAACTGTTTTTT.

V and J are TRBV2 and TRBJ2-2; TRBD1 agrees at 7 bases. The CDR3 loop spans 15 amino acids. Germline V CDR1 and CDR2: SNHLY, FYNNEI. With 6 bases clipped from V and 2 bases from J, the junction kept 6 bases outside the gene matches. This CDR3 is CASRPGTDNTGELFF. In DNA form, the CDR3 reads TGTGCCAGCAGACCCGGGACAGATAACACCGGGGAGCTGTTTTTT.

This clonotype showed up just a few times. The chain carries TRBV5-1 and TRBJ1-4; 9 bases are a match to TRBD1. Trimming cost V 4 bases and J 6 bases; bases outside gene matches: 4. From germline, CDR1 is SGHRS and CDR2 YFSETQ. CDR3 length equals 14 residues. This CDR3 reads CASSDDRGDEKLFF. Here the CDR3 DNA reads TGCGCCAGCAGCGATGACAGGGGGGATGAAAAACTGTTTTTT. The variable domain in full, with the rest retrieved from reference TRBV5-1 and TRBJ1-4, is KAGVTQTPRYLIKTRGQQVTLSCSPISGHRSVSWYQQTPGQGLQFLFEYFSETQRNKGNFPGRFSGRQFSNSRSEMNVSTLELGDSALYLCASSDDRGDEKLFFGSGTQLSVL.

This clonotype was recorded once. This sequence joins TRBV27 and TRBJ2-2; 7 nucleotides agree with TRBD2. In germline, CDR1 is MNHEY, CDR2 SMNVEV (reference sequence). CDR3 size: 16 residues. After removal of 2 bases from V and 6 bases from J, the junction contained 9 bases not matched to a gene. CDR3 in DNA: TGTGCCAGCAGTTTAGAGGCGGGAGATGGGGCCGGGGAGCTGTTTTTT. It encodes CASSLEAGDGAGELFF.

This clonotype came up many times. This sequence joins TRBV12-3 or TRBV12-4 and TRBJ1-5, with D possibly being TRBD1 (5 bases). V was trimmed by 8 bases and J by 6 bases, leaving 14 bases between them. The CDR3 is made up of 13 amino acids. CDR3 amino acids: CASARATAQPQHF. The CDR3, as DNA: TGTGCCAGCGCCCGGGCGACAGCTCAGCCCCAGCATTTT.

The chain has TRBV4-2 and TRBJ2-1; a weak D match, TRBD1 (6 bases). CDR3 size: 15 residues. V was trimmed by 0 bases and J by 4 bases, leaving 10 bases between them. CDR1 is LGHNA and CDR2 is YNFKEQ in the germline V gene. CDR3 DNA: TGTGCCAGCAGCCAAGACAGGGGCGTATACAATGAGCAGTTCTTC. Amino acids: CASSQDRGVYNEQFF.

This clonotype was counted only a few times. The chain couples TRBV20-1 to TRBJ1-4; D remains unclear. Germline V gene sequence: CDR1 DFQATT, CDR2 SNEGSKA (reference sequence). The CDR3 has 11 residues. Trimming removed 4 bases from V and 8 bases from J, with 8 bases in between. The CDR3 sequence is CSAKVGEKLFF. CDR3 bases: TGCAGTGCTAAGGTCGGAGAAAAACTGTTTTTT.

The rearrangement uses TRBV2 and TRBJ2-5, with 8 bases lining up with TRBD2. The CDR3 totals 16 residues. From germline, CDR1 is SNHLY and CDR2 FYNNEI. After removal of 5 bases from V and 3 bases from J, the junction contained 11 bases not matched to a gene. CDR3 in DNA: TGTGCCAGCAGTTCAAAACACCAAGCGGGAGAAGAGACCCAGTACTTC. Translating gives CASSSKHQAGEETQYF.

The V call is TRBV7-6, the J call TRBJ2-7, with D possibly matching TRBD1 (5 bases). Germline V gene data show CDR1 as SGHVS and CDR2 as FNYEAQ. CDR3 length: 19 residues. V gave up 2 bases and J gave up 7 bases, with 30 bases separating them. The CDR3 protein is CASSLMGSRDYGSVWEQYF. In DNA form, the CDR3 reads TGTGCCAGCAGCTTAATGGGTAGCAGGGATTACGGAAGTGTGTGGGAGCAGTACTTC.

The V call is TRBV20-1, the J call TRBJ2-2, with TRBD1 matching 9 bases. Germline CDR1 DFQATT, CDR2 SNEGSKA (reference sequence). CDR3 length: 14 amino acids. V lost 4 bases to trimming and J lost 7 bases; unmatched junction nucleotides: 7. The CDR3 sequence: CSANRDRVDGELFF. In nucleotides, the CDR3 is TGCAGTGCTAACCGGGACAGGGTCGACGGGGAGCTGTTTTTT.

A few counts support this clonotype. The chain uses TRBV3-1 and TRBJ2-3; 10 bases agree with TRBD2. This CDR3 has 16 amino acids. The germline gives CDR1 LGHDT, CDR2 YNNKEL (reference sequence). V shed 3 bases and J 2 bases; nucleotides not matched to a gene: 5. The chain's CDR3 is CASSQKLAGITDTQYF. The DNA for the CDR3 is TGTGCCAGCAGCCAGAAACTAGCGGGGATCACAGATACGCAGTATTTT.

The CDR3 region has the DNA TGTGCCAGCAGCTTGTCTCAGGCCAGCAATCAGCCCCAGCATTTT. It specifies CASSLSQASNQPQHF. The chain has TRBV5-5 and TRBJ1-5; D not certain. Germline values: CDR1 SGHKS, CDR2 YYEKEE (reference sequence). This CDR3 contains 15 residues. V was trimmed by 1 base and J by 1 base, leaving 9 bases between them.

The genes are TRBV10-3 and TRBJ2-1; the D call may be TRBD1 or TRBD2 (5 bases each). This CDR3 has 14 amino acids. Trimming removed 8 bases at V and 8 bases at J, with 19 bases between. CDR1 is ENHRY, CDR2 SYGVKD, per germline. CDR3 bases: TGTGCCATCCTGGGTGAGACTAAAGGGGATGAGCAGTTCTTC. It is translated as CAILGETKGDEQFF.

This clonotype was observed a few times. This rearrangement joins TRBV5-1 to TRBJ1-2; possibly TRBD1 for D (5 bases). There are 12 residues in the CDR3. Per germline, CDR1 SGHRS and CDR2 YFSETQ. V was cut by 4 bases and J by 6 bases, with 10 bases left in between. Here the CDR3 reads CASSPDIHGYTF. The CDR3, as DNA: TGCGCCAGCAGCCCGGACATTCATGGCTACACCTTC.

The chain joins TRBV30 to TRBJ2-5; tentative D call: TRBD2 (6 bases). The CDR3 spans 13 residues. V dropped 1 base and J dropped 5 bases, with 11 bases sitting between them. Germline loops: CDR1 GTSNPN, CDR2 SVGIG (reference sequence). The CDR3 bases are TGTGCCTGGAGTGCCGGAGGGGAGGAGACCCAGTACTTC. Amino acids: CAWSAGGEETQYF.

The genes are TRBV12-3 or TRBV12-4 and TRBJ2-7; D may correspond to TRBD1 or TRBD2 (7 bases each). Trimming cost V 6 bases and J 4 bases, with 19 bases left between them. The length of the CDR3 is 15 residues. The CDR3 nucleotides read TGTGCCAGCAGACTCGGGCAGGGGGGGGAATACGAGCAGTACTTC. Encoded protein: CASRLGQGGEYEQYF.